The 18 T cell receptor beta chains below all came from one sample that was sequenced in a study of blood T cell repertoires in COVID-19. Using immunoSEQ multiplex PCR, the repertoire was profiled, and TCRdb retains in-frame clones only, with some absent. The sample shows fewer than 500,000 clones, roughly 90% of them seen only once. Sequencing input: PBMCs or T cells enriched from blood (not recorded which). The receptors were gathered from a woman aged 30 to 39 with acute COVID-19.

The chain recombines TRBV6-5 with TRBJ1-2; D call uncertain. The V gene's germline CDR1 is MNHEY and CDR2 SVGAGI. Trimming removed 6 bases at V and 2 bases at J, with 4 bases between. The length of the CDR3 is 11 residues. CDR3 sequence: CASRENYGYTF. The CDR3 coding sequence is TGTGCCAGCAGGGAGAACTATGGCTACACCTTC.

This sequence joins TRBV6-1 and TRBJ1-4; D is ambiguous. From germline, CDR1 is MNHNS and CDR2 SASEGT. CDR3 size: 14 residues. V was shortened by 2 bases and J by 5 bases, with 9 bases between the two germline ends. Here the CDR3 reads CASSEPGLNEKLFF. DNA for the CDR3: TGTGCCAGCAGTGAACCCGGGTTAAATGAAAAACTGTTTTTT.

The rearrangement joins TRBV9 to TRBJ1-4; weak D call: TRBD1 (5 bases). Germline loops: CDR1 SGDLS, CDR2 YYNGEE. The CDR3 consists of 12 residues. Trimming removed 5 bases at V and 10 bases at J, with 12 bases between. The CDR3 nucleotides are TGTGCCAGCAGAGAGGACGGGGGAAAACTGTTTTTT. This translates into CASREDGGKLFF.

The chain carries TRBV19 and TRBJ2-1; a weak D match, TRBD1 (6 bases). Per germline, CDR1 LNHDA and CDR2 SQIVND (reference sequence). With 3 bases removed from V and 2 bases from J, the gap between germline ends came to 8 bases. The CDR3 covers 14 residues. The DNA of the CDR3 is TGTGCCAGTAGTATGGGACAAGCCTACAATGAGCAGTTCTTC. The encoded protein is CASSMGQAYNEQFF.

The chain employs TRBV2 and TRBJ1-5, with D possibly being TRBD1 (5 bases). The CDR3 runs 15 residues. V was trimmed by 6 bases and J by 6 bases, leaving 18 bases between them. Germline V gene lookup returns CDR1 SNHLY and CDR2 FYNNEI. The CDR3 DNA reads TGTGCCAGCAGGCCCACGGAGGGGATGGGTCAGCCCCAGCATTTT. The encoded protein is CASRPTEGMGQPQHF.

The chain uses TRBV7-8 and TRBJ2-2, with D maybe TRBD1 (6 bases). Trimming took 1 base from V and 7 from J, leaving 16 bases between them. Germline lookup yields CDR1 SGHVS and CDR2 FQNEAQ. The CDR3 consists of 16 residues. As DNA, the CDR3 is TGTGCCAGCAGCTTAGATGAGGCTAGAGGGGGCGGGGAGCTGTTTTTT. Encoded protein: CASSLDEARGGGELFF.

The chain couples TRBV10-3 to TRBJ1-1; TRBD1 is a possible D gene (5 bases). There are 13 residues in the CDR3. Trimming stripped 8 bases from V and 3 bases from J, with 13 bases between. Per the germline V gene, CDR1 is ENHRY and CDR2 is SYGVKD. DNA for the CDR3: TGTGCCATCGGGGCGGGAGCTGACACTGAAGCTTTCTTT. Protein: CAIGAGADTEAFF.

This sequence joins TRBV14 and TRBJ1-2; no clear D. V lost 3 bases to trimming and J lost 2 bases, with 7 bases between them. Germline V gene sequence: CDR1 SGHDN, CDR2 FVKESK. CDR3 length: 13 amino acids. The DNA of the CDR3 is TGTGCCAGCAGCCACTACAGCAACTATGGCTACACCTTC. Protein sequence: CASSHYSNYGYTF.

The chain uses TRBV2 and TRBJ2-7; 7 nucleotides match TRBD2. Germline-derived CDR1 and CDR2 are SNHLY and FYNNEI. V gave up 6 bases and J gave up 6 bases; unmatched junction bases: 8. The CDR3 spans 13 residues. The CDR3 is CASRRLAVAEQYF. The CDR3 nucleotides read TGTGCCAGCAGGCGCCTAGCGGTGGCCGAGCAGTACTTC.

V is TRBV2 and J is TRBJ1-4; D is unclear. Germline V gene sequence: CDR1 SNHLY, CDR2 FYNNEI. V lost 1 base and J 4 bases, leaving 10 bases between the germline ends. CDR3 length: 15 amino acids. CDR3 in DNA: TGTGCCAGCAGTGAAGGGGCAGTGAGTAATGAAAAACTGTTTTTT. Translating it yields CASSEGAVSNEKLFF.

CDR3 bases: TGCGCCAGCAGCCAAGATCACCAGGAGGGTGAAAAACTGTTTTTT. Its translation: CASSQDHQEGEKLFF. V gene TRBV4-3 combines with J gene TRBJ1-4; D uncertain. The germline V and J ends were trimmed by 0 bases and 7 bases, with 12 bases remaining between them. The CDR3 is made up of 15 amino acids. The V gene's germline CDR1 is LGHNA and CDR2 YSLEER.

This rearrangement joins TRBV9 to TRBJ2-7; 9 bases line up with TRBD1. V dropped 3 bases and J dropped 3; count of bases not matched to a gene: 7. CDR1 and CDR2 from the germline V gene are SGDLS and YYNGEE. This CDR3 has 15 residues. The CDR3 protein is CASSGGQGTFYEQYF. The CDR3 DNA reads TGTGCCAGCAGCGGAGGACAGGGGACTTTCTACGAGCAGTACTTC.

V gene TRBV4-3 combines with J gene TRBJ2-7, with D tentatively TRBD2 (6 bases). The germline V gene has CDR1 LGHNA and CDR2 YSLEER. Trimming removed 0 bases from V and 3 bases from J, with 12 bases in between. There are 15 residues in the CDR3. The CDR3 sequence is CASSQERGLYYEQYF. CDR3 sequence (DNA): TGCGCCAGCAGCCAAGAGAGGGGACTCTACTACGAGCAGTACTTC.

The genes are TRBV10-2 and TRBJ1-2, with no clear D. The ends were cut back, 0 bases at V and 6 bases at J, with 8 bases in the middle. CDR1 and CDR2 (germline): WSHSY, SAAADI. This CDR3 has 13 residues. The CDR3 loop is CASSESRSHGYTF. CDR3 DNA: TGCGCCAGCAGTGAGTCCCGTTCTCATGGCTACACCTTC.

This clone has a single count. The rearrangement uses TRBV24-1 and TRBJ2-5, with 15 bases fitting TRBD2. Germline lookup yields CDR1 KGHDR and CDR2 SFDVKD. This CDR3 region has 18 residues. V lost 0 bases, J lost 2 bases, and 3 bases stayed unmatched. CDR3 protein: CATSDLEGTSGGQETQYF. Written as DNA, the CDR3 is TGTGCCACCAGTGATTTGGAGGGGACTAGCGGGGGGCAAGAGACCCAGTACTTC.

J is TRBJ2-5 and V is TRBV11-2; 7 nucleotides line up with TRBD2. This CDR3 comprises 17 residues. Trimming cost V 5 bases and J 3 bases; bases outside gene matches: 15. In germline, CDR1 is SGHAT, CDR2 FQNNGV. The CDR3 DNA reads TGTGCCAGCAGCCCCAAGGGAGGGGCGCGGAAAAAAGAGACCCAGTACTTC. This gives the protein CASSPKGGARKKETQYF.

The chain uses TRBV2 and TRBJ1-1; possible D gene TRBD1, 6 bases. The V gene lost 5 bases and the J gene lost 2 bases, with 12 bases spanning the gap. Germline assignment: CDR1 SNHLY and CDR2 FYNNEI. The CDR3 runs 14 residues. The CDR3 DNA sequence: TGTGCCAGCAGTTCATCCAGGGGAAACACTGAAGCTTTCTTT. Its translation: CASSSSRGNTEAFF.

This chain connects TRBV10-3 to TRBJ2-5, with D uncertain. Germline CDR1 is ENHRY and CDR2 is SYGVKD. Trimming took off 4 bases at V and 5 bases at J, with 5 bases between the two ends. The CDR3 runs to 11 residues. The chain's CDR3 is CAISVSETQYF. DNA of the CDR3: TGTGCCATCAGTGTGAGTGAGACCCAGTACTTC.